Included here is one T cell receptor (beta chain) sequence, with context. These data originate in a study of blood T cell repertoires in COVID-19. Study-wide context: Collection of acute and convalescent COVID-19 samples took place in the United States, Italy and Spain. PBMCs, B-cell-depleted T cells, or T cells provided the cDNA or gDNA that made up the material.

In the study's own analysis: The assay estimated nucleated cells by amplifying reference gene primers. Profiled with immunoSEQ multiplex PCR; TCRdb holds only in-frame clones, not every one. That table supplies the V and J calls and clone size; D and trimming were determined from the DNA. The table includes under 200,000 clones, around 81% detected once. Seattle cases were enrolled at active infection and followed longitudinally. This TCR derives from a woman over 75 with COVID-19, enrolled during active disease. Sequences were obtained from peripheral blood.

CDR3 sequence reads: CASSQVTSGRGEQFF. The CDR3 DNA reads as TGTGCCAGCAGCCAAGTAACTAGCGGGAGGGGTGAGCAGTTCTTC. The chain employs TRBV4-2 and TRBJ2-1, with 13 nucleotides matching TRBD2. CDR1 is LGHNA and CDR2 is YNFKEQ in the germline V gene. J was trimmed by 9 bases and V by 1 base; bases with no gene match: 3. The CDR3 is made up of 15 amino acids.